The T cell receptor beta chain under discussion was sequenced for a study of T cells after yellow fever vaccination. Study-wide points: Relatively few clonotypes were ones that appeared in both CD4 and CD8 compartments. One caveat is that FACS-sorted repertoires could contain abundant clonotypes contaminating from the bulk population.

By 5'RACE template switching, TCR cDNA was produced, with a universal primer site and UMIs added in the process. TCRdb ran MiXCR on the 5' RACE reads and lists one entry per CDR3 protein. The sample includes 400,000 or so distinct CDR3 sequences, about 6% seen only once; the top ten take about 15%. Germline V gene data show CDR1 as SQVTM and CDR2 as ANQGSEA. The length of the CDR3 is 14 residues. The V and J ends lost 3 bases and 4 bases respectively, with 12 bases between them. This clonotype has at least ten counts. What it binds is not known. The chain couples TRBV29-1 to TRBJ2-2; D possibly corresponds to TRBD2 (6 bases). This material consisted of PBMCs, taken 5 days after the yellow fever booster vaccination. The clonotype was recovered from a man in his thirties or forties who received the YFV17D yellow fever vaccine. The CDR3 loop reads CSVDRGSVTGELFF. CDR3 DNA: TGCAGCGTTGATCGGGGGTCGGTCACCGGGGAGCTGTTTTTT.